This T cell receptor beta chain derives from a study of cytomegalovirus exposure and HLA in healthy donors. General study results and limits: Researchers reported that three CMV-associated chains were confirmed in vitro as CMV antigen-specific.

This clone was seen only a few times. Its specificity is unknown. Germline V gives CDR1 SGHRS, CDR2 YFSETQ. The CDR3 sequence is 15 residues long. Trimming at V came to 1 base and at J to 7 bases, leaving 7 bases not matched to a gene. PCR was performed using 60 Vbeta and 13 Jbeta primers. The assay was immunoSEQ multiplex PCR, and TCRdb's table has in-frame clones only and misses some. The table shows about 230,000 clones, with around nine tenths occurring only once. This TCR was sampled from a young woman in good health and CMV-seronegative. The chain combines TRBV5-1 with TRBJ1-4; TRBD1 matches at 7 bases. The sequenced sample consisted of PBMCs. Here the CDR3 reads CASSLQGGVSEKLFF. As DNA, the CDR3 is TGCGCCAGCAGCTTGCAAGGGGGCGTAAGTGAAAAACTGTTTTTT.